The T cell receptor beta chain described here comes from a study of post-analysis software for immune sequencing data. Study-level findings and limits: Strong co-clustering by F measure was evident for samples that had been prepared in the same batch. Controls' normalized Chao1 diversity significantly exceeded that of multiple sclerosis patients. Among roughly 5 TRBV segments more frequent in patients than controls were TRBV5-6, TRBV5-1 and TRBV20-1.

This CDR3 is built from 16 residues. Germline V gene data show CDR1 as WSHSY and CDR2 as SAAADI. The library was made from cDNA and included unique molecular identifiers. Researchers reported approximately 480,000 cDNA molecules coming from roughly 0.93 to 9.6 million T cells. Each CDR3 protein is one row after TCRdb ran MiXCR on the PCR reads. The repertoire holds fewer than 850,000 distinct CDR3 sequences, with 25% to 30% as singletons. The sample holds a few counts of this clonotype. Antigen: not known. The chain links TRBV10-2 to TRBJ2-7, with 12 positions matching TRBD2. With the DNA end fitting TRBJ2-5 better, the J assignment may be wrong. The TCR comes from a girl between 5 and 17 years old with multiple sclerosis. Input material: blood. The chain's CDR3 is CASSGRLAGGQETQYF. The CDR3 bases are TGCGCCAGCAGTGGTCGGCTAGCGGGGGGGCAGGAGACCCAGTACTTC.